Reported below is one T cell receptor beta chain. These data come from a study of blood T cell repertoires in COVID-19. Participants were placed into cohorts based on the clinical history they reported. The CDR3 loop spans 18 amino acids. The germline CDR1 and CDR2 sequences are SGHRS and YFSETQ. The J segment lost 3 bases and the V segment lost 4 bases, leaving 17 bases of the junction unmatched. Generated by immunoSEQ multiplex PCR, the TCRdb table keeps only in-frame clones and is missing some. The sample contains about 310,000 clones, roughly 89% of which appear only once. The rearrangement links TRBV5-1 to TRBJ2-7; the match to TRBD2 covers 9 bases. The clonotype originates from a man aged 60-69 years who had recovered from COVID-19. Specimen: PBMCs or T cells enriched from blood (not recorded which). CDR3 bases: TGCGCCAGCAGCCTGACTAGCGGAACACACTTTGGAAACTACGAGCAGTACTTC. This sequence encodes CASSLTSGTHFGNYEQYF. The entire variable domain, with the rest obtained from reference TRBV5-1 and TRBJ2-7, is as follows: KAGVTQTPRYLIKTRGQQVTLSCSPISGHRSVSWYQQTPGQGLQFLFEYFSETQRNKGNFPGRFSGRQFSNSRSEMNVSTLELGDSALYLCASSLTSGTHFGNYEQYFGPGTRLTVT.